Sequencing of this T cell receptor (beta chain) was carried out in a study of shared T cell receptors in the human thymus. Points on this clone: Other DNA sequences in this specimen translate into the identical CDR3.

This CDR3 has 13 residues. Germline loops: CDR1 SQVTM, CDR2 ANQGSEA. The J segment lost 3 bases and the V segment lost 6 bases, leaving 2 bases of the junction unmatched. Sequencing was performed with immunoSEQ multiplex PCR; in TCRdb, only in-frame clones are kept and a portion is missing. The data show over 450,000 clones, approximately 80% seen once. These data were likewise used in another study, on human thymus T cells. This second report adds: Resections from corrective heart surgery supplied the thymus tissue. Thymic and blood repertoires seemed to favor certain V and J genes.

The source is a boy under three years old with a congenital heart defect. The genes are TRBV29-1 and TRBJ2-3; 11 bases are a match to TRBD1. Sequencing was done on a sample of thymocytes. The CDR3 region has the DNA TGCAGCGTGGGGGACAGGGGGACAGATACGCAGTATTTT. This translates into CSVGDRGTDTQYF.